Below are 30 T cell receptor beta chains sequenced from a single sample in a study of human CD8 memory T cell subsets. UMI-labeled 5' RACE generated the TCR beta libraries. Each CDR3 protein gets one entry in TCRdb, which reprocessed the 5' RACE reads and gives no DNA. This repertoire includes 9,000 to 15,000 distinct CDR3 sequences. What was sequenced was CD8+ T cells from PBMCs. The source of these receptors is a human donor in good health.

CDR3 protein: CASSLGTDVTYEQYF. This chain connects TRBV3-1 to TRBJ2-7; as DNA is missing, the TRBD1 call by TCRdb cannot be tested. CDR1 and CDR2 from the germline V gene are LGHDT and YNNKEL (reference sequence). The CDR3 length is 15 residues.

The gene calls are TRBV5-5 and TRBJ2-7; as DNA is missing, the TRBD1 call by TCRdb cannot be tested. Germline assignment: CDR1 SGHKS and CDR2 YYEKEE (reference sequence). The CDR3 loop spans 15 amino acids. The CDR3 sequence is CASSPGQDPTYEQYF.

The chain carries TRBV6-2 or TRBV6-3 and TRBJ2-1. Germline CDR1 MNHEY, CDR2 SVGEGT. The CDR3 runs to 16 residues. The CDR3 reads CASSSKAGDLDNEQFF.

The V gene is TRBV4-3, the J gene TRBJ2-1; TCRdb outputs TRBD1, but without DNA this stays unchecked. Looked up from germline, CDR1 is LGHNA and CDR2 is YSLEER. The CDR3 covers 16 residues. The CDR3 here is CASSQDSRSMHNEQFF.

This chain's CDR3 is CASSLGGVYSTDTQYF. The chain combines TRBV7-8 with TRBJ2-3. CDR3 length: 16 residues. Per the germline V gene, CDR1 is SGHVS and CDR2 is FQNEAQ.

The chain recombines TRBV7-7 with TRBJ2-7. The germline gives CDR1 SSHAT, CDR2 FNYEAQ (reference sequence). This CDR3 contains 15 residues. CDR3 in amino acids: CASSLEVGTSYEQYF.

The chain uses TRBV5-1 and TRBJ2-3. Germline V gives CDR1 SGHRS, CDR2 YFSETQ. The CDR3 loop spans 14 amino acids. The chain's CDR3 is CASSLVQGSDTQYF.

This chain joins TRBV7-6 and TRBJ2-7; absent DNA, TCRdb's TRBD1 call cannot be checked. The CDR3 runs to 14 residues. Germline assignment: CDR1 SGHVS and CDR2 FNYEAQ. The CDR3: CASSPGVGSYEQYF.

This clonotype is classed as medium-sized by frequency. V gene TRBV15 combines with J gene TRBJ1-1; TCRdb's assignment of TRBD1 cannot be checked, as there is no DNA. This CDR3 is built from 15 residues. Germline CDR1 is LNHNV and CDR2 is YYDKDF (reference sequence). The CDR3: CATSRGQGVNTEAFF.

CDR3 loop: CALSPSYEQYF. J is TRBJ2-7 and V is TRBV2. The length of the CDR3 is 11 residues. In germline, CDR1 is SNHLY, CDR2 FYNNEI.

This chain connects TRBV11-1 to TRBJ2-3; TCRdb's D call of TRBD1 is untestable without DNA. Germline V CDR1 and CDR2: SGHAT, FQDESV (reference sequence). The length of the CDR3 is 14 residues. The CDR3 here is CASTDRVVTDTQYF.

This rearrangement joins TRBV15 to TRBJ2-1; checking the TCRdb D call of TRBD1 is not possible without DNA. CDR3 length: 16 residues. From germline, CDR1 is LNHNV and CDR2 YYDKDF (reference sequence). CDR3 region: CATSEPGTGANNEQFF.

J is TRBJ2-1 and V is TRBV7-3. Germline values: CDR1 SGHTA, CDR2 FQGTGA. The CDR3 covers 13 residues. The CDR3 region is CASSLSYSDEQFF. The complete variable domain, with remaining parts taken from reference TRBV7-3 and TRBJ2-1, reads GAGVSQTPSNKVTEKGKYVELRCDPISGHTALYWYRQSLGQGPEFLIYFQGTGAADDSGLPNDRFFAVRPEGSVSTLKIQRTERGDSAVYLCASSLSYSDEQFFGPGTRLTVL.

This sequence joins TRBV5-1 and TRBJ2-7; TCRdb returns TRBD1, unconfirmable since there is no DNA. Germline CDR1 SGHRS, CDR2 YFSETQ. The CDR3 contains 13 residues. CDR3: CATPRTGEHEQYF.

This clonotype is classed as medium-sized by frequency. The V call is TRBV29-1, the J call TRBJ2-2; the TCRdb D gene call, TRBD2, has no DNA to confirm it. Germline CDR1 reads SQVTM; CDR2 reads ANQGSEA. The CDR3 length is 15 residues. The CDR3 sequence: CSGLQGGLYTGELFF.

Measured by frequency, this clonotype is medium-sized. The V gene is TRBV19, the J gene TRBJ1-5. The CDR3 loop spans 12 amino acids. Per the germline V gene, CDR1 is LNHDA and CDR2 is SQIVND (reference sequence). The CDR3 here is CASSIVNQPQHF.

The V gene is TRBV9, the J gene TRBJ1-5. Germline V lookup: CDR1 SGDLS, CDR2 YYNGEE. The CDR3 is made up of 13 amino acids. The CDR3 loop is CASSSWGQQPQHF.

Judged by frequency, this clonotype is medium-sized. This chain joins TRBV7-2 and TRBJ1-1. Looked up from germline, CDR1 is SGHTA and CDR2 is FQGNSA. This CDR3 spans 12 amino acids. CDR3 amino acids: CASSFQNTEAFF.

This chain joins TRBV11-2 and TRBJ2-7. The CDR3 is made up of 11 amino acids. Germline-derived CDR1 and CDR2 are SGHAT and FQNNGV. CDR3 region: CASSFRDEQYF.

The J gene is TRBJ2-7, the V gene TRBV7-8. The CDR3 loop spans 11 amino acids. Germline CDR1 SGHVS, CDR2 FQNEAQ. The CDR3 region is CASSLVREQYF.

This rearrangement joins TRBV5-1 to TRBJ2-7; TCRdb gives TRBD2 as the D gene, but with no DNA this cannot be confirmed. Germline values: CDR1 SGHRS, CDR2 YFSETQ. The CDR3 sequence is 13 residues long. This CDR3 is CASTDPELDEQYF.

The rearrangement uses TRBV6-2 or TRBV6-3 and TRBJ2-7; the TRBD1 assignment by TCRdb is unverifiable without DNA. The CDR3 sequence is 17 residues long. Germline loops: CDR1 MNHEY, CDR2 SVGEGT. This chain's CDR3 is CASSYKWGPVGPYEQYF.

This chain links TRBV28 with TRBJ2-3. Germline-derived CDR1 and CDR2 are MDHEN and SYDVKM. The CDR3 loop spans 15 amino acids. The CDR3 protein is CASSWATVYTDTQYF.

J is TRBJ1-1 and V is TRBV12-3 or TRBV12-4; TCRdb designates TRBD1, a call that cannot be tested without DNA. The CDR3 loop spans 13 amino acids. CDR3 in amino acids: CASSLQGNTEAFF.

V usage is TRBV4-3 and J usage is TRBJ2-1; the TCRdb D gene call, TRBD2, has no DNA to confirm it. Germline V gene data show CDR1 as LGHNA and CDR2 as YSLEER. The CDR3 extends over 15 amino acids. This chain's CDR3 is CASSQDGGAYNEQFF.

The chain couples TRBV4-3 to TRBJ2-5. The CDR3 is 14 residues long. Germline CDR1 and CDR2: LGHNA and YSLEER. Here the CDR3 reads CASSQDLFQETQYF.

The chain is built from TRBV15 and TRBJ2-1; TCRdb picks TRBD2, but there is no DNA to check that call. CDR3 length equals 15 residues. CDR1 is LNHNV, CDR2 YYDKDF, per germline (reference sequence). CDR3 amino acids: CAIGGSQESANEQFF.

The chain carries TRBV5-6 and TRBJ2-7; the D gene TCRdb calls, TRBD2, cannot be checked with no DNA. In germline, CDR1 is SGHDT, CDR2 YYEEEE. This CDR3 comprises 16 residues. CDR3 in amino acids: CASSLLISGSIHEQYF.

The rearrangement links TRBV28 to TRBJ1-6; TCRdb's D gene call, TRBD1, goes unchecked for lack of DNA. The CDR3 extends over 15 amino acids. Germline assignment: CDR1 MDHEN and CDR2 SYDVKM. This CDR3 reads CASSLGAGYRSPLHF.

V is TRBV6-5 and J is TRBJ2-7. Germline loops: CDR1 MNHEY, CDR2 SVGAGI. This CDR3 is 14 amino acids long. The CDR3 loop reads CASSYRGLRYEQYF.